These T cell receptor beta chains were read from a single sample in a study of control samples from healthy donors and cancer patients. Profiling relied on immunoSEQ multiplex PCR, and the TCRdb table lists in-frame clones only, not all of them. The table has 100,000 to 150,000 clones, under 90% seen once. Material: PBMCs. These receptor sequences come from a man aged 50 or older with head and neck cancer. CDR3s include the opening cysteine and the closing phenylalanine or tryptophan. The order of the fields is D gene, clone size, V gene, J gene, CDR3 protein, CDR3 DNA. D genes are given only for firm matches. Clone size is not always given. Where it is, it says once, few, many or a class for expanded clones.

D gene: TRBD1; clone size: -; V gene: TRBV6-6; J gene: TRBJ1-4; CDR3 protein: CASSPGTGGLMAPNEKLFF; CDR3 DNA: TGTGCCAGCAGTCCCGGGACAGGGGGGTTGATGGCCCCTAATGAAAAACTGTTTTTT
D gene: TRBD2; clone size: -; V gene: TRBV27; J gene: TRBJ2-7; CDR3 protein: CASSSGLAGTYEQYF; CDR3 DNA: TGTGCCAGCAGTTCTGGACTAGCGGGAACCTACGAGCAGTACTTC
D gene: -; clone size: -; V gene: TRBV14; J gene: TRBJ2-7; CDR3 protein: CASSQGTFGETSF; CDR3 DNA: TGTGCCAGCAGCCAAGGAACATTCGGGGAGACTTCCTTC
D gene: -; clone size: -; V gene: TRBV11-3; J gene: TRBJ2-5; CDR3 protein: CASSEEGGAGTETQYF; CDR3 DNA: TGTGCCAGCAGCGAAGAGGGGGGGGCCGGAACGGAGACCCAGTACTTC
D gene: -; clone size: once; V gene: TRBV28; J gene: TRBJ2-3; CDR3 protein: CASSLWRDLPRGSDTQYF; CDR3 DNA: TGTGCCAGCAGTTTATGGAGGGACTTACCAAGGGGCTCAGATACGCAGTATTTT
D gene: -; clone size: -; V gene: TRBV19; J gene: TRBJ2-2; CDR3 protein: CASSFRATGELFF; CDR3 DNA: TGTGCCAGTAGTTTCAGAGCCACCGGGGAGCTGTTTTTT
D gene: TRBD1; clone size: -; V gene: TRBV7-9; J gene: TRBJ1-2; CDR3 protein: CASSIRDSYGYTF; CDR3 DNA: TGTGCCAGCAGCATCCGGGACAGCTATGGCTACACCTTC
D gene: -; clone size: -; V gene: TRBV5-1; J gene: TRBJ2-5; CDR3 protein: CASRAEQETQYF; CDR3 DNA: TGCGCCAGCCGGGCAGAGCAAGAGACCCAGTACTTC
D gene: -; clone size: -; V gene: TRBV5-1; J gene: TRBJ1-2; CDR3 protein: CASSLVEGTNYGYTF; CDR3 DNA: TGCGCCAGCAGCTTGGTTGAGGGCACTAACTATGGCTACACCTTC
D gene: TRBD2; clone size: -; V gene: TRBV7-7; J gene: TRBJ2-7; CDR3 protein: CASSLGRGSMNEQYF; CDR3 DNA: TGTGCTAGCAGCTTAGGTCGCGGGAGTATGAACGAGCAGTACTTC
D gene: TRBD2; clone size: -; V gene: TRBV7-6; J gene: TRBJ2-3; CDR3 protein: CASSSSPAGDYRDTQYF; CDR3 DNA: TGTGCCAGCAGCTCCTCGCCAGCGGGAGATTATAGAGATACGCAGTATTTT
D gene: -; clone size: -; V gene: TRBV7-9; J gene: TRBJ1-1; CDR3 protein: CASSLLVTEAFF; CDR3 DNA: TGTGCCAGCAGCTTATTAGTAACTGAAGCTTTCTTT
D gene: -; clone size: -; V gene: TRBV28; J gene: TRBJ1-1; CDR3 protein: CASRVRPTEAFF; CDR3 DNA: TGTGCCAGCCGCGTGCGGCCAACTGAAGCTTTCTTT
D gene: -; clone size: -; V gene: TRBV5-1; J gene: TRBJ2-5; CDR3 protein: CASSLTSGRETQYF; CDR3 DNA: TGCGCCAGCAGCTTGACATCCGGCCGGGAGACCCAGTACTTC
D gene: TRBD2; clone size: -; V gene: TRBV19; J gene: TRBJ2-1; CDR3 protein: CASSTTGTSGGTSYNEQFF; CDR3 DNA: TGTGCCAGTAGTACGACCGGGACTAGCGGGGGCACTTCCTACAATGAGCAGTTCTTC
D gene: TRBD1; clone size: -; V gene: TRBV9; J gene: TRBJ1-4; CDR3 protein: CASSARDQGADEKLFF; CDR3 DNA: TGTGCCAGCAGCGCCCGAGACCAGGGGGCAGATGAAAAACTGTTTTTT
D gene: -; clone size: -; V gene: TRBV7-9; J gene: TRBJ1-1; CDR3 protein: CASSYGTLNTEAFF; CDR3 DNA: TGTGCCAGCAGCTATGGGACTTTGAACACTGAAGCTTTCTTT
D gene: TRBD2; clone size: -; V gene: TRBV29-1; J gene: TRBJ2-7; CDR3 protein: CSVMGLAGVVASYEQYF; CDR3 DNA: TGCAGCGTTATGGGACTAGCGGGAGTAGTCGCGTCCTACGAGCAGTACTTC
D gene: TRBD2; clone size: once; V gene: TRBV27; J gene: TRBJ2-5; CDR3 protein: CASSLGLAGDSETQYF; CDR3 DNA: TGTGCCAGCAGTTTAGGACTAGCGGGAGATAGTGAGACCCAGTACTTC
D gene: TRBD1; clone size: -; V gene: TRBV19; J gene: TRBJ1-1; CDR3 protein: CASSIVGTDEAFF; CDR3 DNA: TGTGCCAGTAGTATAGTGGGGACAGATGAAGCTTTCTTT
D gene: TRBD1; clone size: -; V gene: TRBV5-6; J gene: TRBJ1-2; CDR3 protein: CASSLADRKYYGYTF; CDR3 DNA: TGTGCCAGCAGCTTAGCGGACAGGAAATACTATGGCTACACCTTC
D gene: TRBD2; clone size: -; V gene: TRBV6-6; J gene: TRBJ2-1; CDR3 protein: CASSYSSGRLGEQFF; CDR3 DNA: TGTGCCAGCAGTTACTCAAGCGGGAGGTTAGGTGAGCAGTTCTTC
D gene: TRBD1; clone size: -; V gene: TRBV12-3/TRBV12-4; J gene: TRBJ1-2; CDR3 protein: CASSTGQAYGYTF; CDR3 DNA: TGTGCCAGCAGTACGGGACAGGCGTATGGCTACACCTTC
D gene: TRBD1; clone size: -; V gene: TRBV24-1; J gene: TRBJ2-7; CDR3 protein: CATSDTRTGNDEQYF; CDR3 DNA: TGTGCCACCAGTGATACCAGGACAGGGAACGACGAGCAGTACTTC
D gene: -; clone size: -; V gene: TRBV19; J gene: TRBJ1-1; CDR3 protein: CASSIVGRGRTEAFF; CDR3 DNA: TGTGCCAGTAGTATAGTAGGCAGGGGTAGGACTGAAGCTTTCTTT
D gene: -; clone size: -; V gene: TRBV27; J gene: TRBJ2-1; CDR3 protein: CASRETRTYNEQFF; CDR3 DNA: TGTGCCAGCAGGGAGACACGGACCTACAATGAGCAGTTCTTC
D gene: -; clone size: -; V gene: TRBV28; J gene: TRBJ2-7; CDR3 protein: CASSLRQDLSYEQYF; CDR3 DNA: TGTGCCAGCAGTTTAAGACAGGACCTCTCCTACGAGCAGTACTTC
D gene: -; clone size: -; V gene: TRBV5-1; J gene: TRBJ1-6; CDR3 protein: CASSPSGQPTLTLHF; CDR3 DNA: TGCGCCAGCAGCCCATCAGGACAACCGACCCTCACCCTCCACTTT
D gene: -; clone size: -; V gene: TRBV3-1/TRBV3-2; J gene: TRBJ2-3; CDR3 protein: CASRSSDTQYF; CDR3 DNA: TGTGCCAGCAGAAGCAGTGATACGCAGTATTTT
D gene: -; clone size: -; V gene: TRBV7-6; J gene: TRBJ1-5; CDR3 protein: CASSLQNDQPQHF; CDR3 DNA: TGTGCCAGCAGCTTACAAAACGATCAGCCCCAGCATTTT
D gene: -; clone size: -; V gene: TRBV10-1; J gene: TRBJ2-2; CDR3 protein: CASSEQANTGELFF; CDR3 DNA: TGCGCCAGCAGTGAACAGGCGAACACCGGGGAGCTGTTTTTT
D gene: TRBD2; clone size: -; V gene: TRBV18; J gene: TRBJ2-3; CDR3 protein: CASSPRSGGGSTDTQYF; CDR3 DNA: TGTGCCAGCTCACCACGTTCCGGGGGGGGAAGCACAGATACGCAGTATTTT
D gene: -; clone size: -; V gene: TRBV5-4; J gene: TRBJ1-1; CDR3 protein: CASSLYTEAFF; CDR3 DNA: TGTGCCAGCAGCTTATACACTGAAGCTTTCTTT
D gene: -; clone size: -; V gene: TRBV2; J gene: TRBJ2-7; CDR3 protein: CASRKEKPYEQYF; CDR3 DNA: TGTGCCAGTCGAAAGGAAAAACCCTACGAGCAGTACTTC
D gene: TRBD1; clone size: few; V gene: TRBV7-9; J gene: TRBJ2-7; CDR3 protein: CASSPGQATYEQYF; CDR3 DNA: TGTGCCAGCAGCCCGGGACAGGCGACCTACGAGCAGTACTTC
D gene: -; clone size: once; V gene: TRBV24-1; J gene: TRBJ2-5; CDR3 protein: CATSESYQETQYF; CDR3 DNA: TGTGCCACCAGTGAGAGCTACCAAGAGACCCAGTACTTC
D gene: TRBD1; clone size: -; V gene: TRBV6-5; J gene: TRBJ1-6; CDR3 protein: CASSFGQVNSPLHF; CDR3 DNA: TGTGCCAGCAGTTTCGGACAGGTTAATTCACCCCTCCACTTT
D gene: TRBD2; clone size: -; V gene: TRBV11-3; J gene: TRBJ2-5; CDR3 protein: CASGRTSGETQYF; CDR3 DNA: TGTGCCAGCGGCCGGACTAGCGGCGAGACCCAGTACTTC
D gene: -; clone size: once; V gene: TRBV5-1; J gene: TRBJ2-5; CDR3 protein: CASSLGGPKETQYF; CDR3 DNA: TGCGCCAGCAGCTTGGGAGGTCCTAAGGAGACCCAGTACTTC
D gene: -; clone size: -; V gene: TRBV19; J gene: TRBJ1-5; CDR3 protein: CASSMAVYPNQPQHF; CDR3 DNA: TGTGCCAGTAGTATGGCAGTCTATCCAAATCAGCCCCAGCATTTT
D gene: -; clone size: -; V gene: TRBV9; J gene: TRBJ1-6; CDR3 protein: CASSVDMDSPLHF; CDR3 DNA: TGTGCCAGCAGCGTAGACATGGATTCACCCCTCCACTTT
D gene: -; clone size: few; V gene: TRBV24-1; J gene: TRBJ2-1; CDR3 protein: CATSASIASGEQFF; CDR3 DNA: TGTGCCACCAGTGCGAGTATTGCATCAGGGGAGCAGTTCTTC
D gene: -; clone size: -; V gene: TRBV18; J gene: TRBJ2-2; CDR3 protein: CASSPPEGANTGELFF; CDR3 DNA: TGTGCCAGCTCACCACCGGAGGGCGCGAACACCGGGGAGCTGTTTTTT
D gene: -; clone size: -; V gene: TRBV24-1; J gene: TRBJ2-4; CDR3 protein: CATSDYGQNGHIQYF; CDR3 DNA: TGTGCCACCAGTGATTACGGACAGAACGGACACATTCAGTACTTC
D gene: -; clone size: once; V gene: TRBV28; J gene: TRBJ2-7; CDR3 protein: CASSLVAEQYF; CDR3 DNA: TGTGCCAGCAGTTTAGTAGCCGAGCAGTACTTC
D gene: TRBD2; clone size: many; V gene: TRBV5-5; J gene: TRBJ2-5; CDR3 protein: CASSPPGLAGGTETQYF; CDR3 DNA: TGTGCCAGCAGCCCCCCGGGACTAGCGGGAGGGACAGAGACCCAGTACTTC
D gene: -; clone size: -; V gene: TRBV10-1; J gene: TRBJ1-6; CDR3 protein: CATSSTWNSPLHF; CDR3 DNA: TGCGCCACCTCGTCGACGTGGAATTCACCCCTCCACTTT
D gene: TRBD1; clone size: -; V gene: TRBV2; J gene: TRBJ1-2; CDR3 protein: CASSSTGANYGYTF; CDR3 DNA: TGTGCCAGCAGCTCGACAGGGGCTAACTATGGCTACACCTTC
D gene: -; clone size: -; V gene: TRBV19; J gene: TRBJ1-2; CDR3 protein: CAPCRDCGYTF; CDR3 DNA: TGTGCCCCTTGCCGGGACTGCGGCTACACCTTC
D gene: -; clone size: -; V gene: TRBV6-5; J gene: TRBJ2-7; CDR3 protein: CASSTGLQDEQYF; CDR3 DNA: TGTGCCAGCAGTACCGGGCTTCAGGACGAGCAGTACTTC
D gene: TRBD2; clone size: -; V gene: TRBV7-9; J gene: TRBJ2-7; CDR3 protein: CASSSRGVPNEQYF; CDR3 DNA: TGTGCCAGCAGCTCCCGGGGGGTCCCCAACGAGCAGTACTTC
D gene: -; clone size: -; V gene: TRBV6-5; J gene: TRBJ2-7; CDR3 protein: CASRAGSYEQYF; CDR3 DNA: TGTGCCAGCCGGGCCGGCTCATACGAGCAGTACTTC
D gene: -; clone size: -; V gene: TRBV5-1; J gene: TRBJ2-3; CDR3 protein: CASSLRGRTPGIDTQYF; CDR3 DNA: TGCGCCAGCAGCTTGAGGGGAAGGACGCCCGGGATAGATACGCAGTATTTT
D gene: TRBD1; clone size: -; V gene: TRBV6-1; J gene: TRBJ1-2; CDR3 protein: CASSESSGTGSFGYTF; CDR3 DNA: TGTGCCAGCAGTGAGTCCTCCGGGACAGGGAGTTTTGGCTACACCTTC
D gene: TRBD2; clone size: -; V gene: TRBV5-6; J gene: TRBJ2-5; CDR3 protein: CASSLLAGGRQETQYF; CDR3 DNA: TGTGCCAGCAGCTTGTTAGCGGGGGGACGACAAGAGACCCAGTACTTC